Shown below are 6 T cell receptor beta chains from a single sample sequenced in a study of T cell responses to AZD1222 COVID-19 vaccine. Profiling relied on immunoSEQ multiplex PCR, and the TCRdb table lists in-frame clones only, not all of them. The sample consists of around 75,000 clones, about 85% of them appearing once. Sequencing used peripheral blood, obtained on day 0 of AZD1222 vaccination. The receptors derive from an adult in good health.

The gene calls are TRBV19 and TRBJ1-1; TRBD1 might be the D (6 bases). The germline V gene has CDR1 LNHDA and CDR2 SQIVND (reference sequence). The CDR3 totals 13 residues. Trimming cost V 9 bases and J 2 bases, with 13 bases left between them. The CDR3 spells CASLQGTNTEAFF. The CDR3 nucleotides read TGTGCCAGCCTACAGGGTACAAACACTGAAGCTTTCTTT.

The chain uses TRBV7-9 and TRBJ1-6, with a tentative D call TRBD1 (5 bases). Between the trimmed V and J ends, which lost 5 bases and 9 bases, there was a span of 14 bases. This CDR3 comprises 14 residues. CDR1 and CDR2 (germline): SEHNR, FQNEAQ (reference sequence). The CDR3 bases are TGTGCCAGCAGCCCGCGGCAGGGTGGTTCACCCCTCCACTTT. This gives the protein CASSPRQGGSPLHF.

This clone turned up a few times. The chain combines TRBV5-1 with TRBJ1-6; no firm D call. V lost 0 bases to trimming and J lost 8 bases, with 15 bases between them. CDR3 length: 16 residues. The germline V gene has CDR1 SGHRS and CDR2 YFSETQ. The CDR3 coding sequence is TGCGCCAGCAGCTTGGCAACAGACCCCGAGGATTCACCCCTCCACTTT. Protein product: CASSLATDPEDSPLHF.

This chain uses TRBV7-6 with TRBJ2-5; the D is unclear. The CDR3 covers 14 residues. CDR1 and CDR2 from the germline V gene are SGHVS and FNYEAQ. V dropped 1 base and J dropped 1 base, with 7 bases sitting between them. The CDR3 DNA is TGTGCCAGCAGCTTAGTTCCAGGCCAAGAGACCCAGTACTTC. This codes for CASSLVPGQETQYF.

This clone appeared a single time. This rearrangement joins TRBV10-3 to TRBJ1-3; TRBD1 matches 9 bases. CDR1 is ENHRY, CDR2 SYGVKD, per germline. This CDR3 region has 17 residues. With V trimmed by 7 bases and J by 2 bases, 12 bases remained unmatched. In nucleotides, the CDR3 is TGTGCCATCACGAGGACAGGGGCCACCACCGCTGGAAACACCATATATTTT. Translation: CAITRTGATTAGNTIYF.

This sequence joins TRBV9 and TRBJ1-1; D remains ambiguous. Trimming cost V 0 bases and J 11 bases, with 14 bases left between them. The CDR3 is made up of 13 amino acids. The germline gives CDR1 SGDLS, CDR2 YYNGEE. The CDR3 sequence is CASSVGGWGRAFF. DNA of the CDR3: TGTGCCAGCAGCGTAGGGGGATGGGGTCGGGCTTTCTTT.